The clone carrying this TCR beta chain came up a few times. The data derive from a study of T-cell reconstitution after alpha-beta-depleted transplantation in children. For TCRbeta, the library was prepared with unique molecular identifiers. Each CDR3 protein gets one entry after TCRdb re-called the PCR reads with MiXCR. The table lists more than 85,000 distinct CDR3 sequences, 10% to 13% of them singletons. The CDR3 sequence is 12 residues long. The V end was cut by 0 bases, the J end by 6 bases, with 9 bases between. Germline V lookup: CDR1 SQVTM, CDR2 ANQGSEA. The receptor's source is a human donor who donated a stem cell graft to a child with acute lymphoblastic leukemia. The sequencing used PBMCs from the stem cell graft donor, collected from the stem cell graft. The V and J genes are TRBV29-1 and TRBJ2-7, with D maybe TRBD1 (6 bases). The CDR3 DNA sequence: TGCAGCGTTGAAGAGGGGGCGACCGAGCAGTACTTC. Translated: CSVEEGATEQYF.